A selection of T cell receptor beta chains follows, all from one sample in a study of blood T cell repertoires in COVID-19. Sequencing used immunoSEQ multiplex PCR; TCRdb keeps in-frame clones, though not all of them. The table shows about 160,000 clones, with roughly 85% occurring only once. Sequencing was done on a sample of peripheral blood. The receptors were gathered from a woman in her forties or fifties with COVID-19, enrolled during active disease. The CDR3 runs from the conserved cysteine through the conserved F or W. Each record gives: clone size, V gene, D gene, J gene, CDR3 protein, CDR3 DNA. The D gene is left open where the match is weak. Clone size, where shown, is once, few, many, or a class for clones that have expanded.

NA	TRBV5-1	TRBD1	TRBJ2-7	CASSPASGGDGEQYF	TGCGCCAGCAGCCCAGCGTCAGGGGGCGACGGGGAGCAGTACTTC
NA	TRBV2	TRBD1	TRBJ2-6	CASMGEQGASGANVLTF	TGTGCCAGCATGGGTGAGCAGGGGGCATCTGGGGCCAACGTCCTGACTTTC
NA	TRBV5-1	NA	TRBJ1-1	CASSFAGGDTEAFF	TGCGCCAGCAGCTTCGCTGGAGGGGACACTGAAGCTTTCTTT
once	TRBV7-9	NA	TRBJ2-7	CASSSPTASYEQYF	TGTGCCAGCAGCTCCCCGACAGCCTCCTACGAGCAGTACTTC
once	TRBV5-1	TRBD2	TRBJ2-1	CASSLRAGGLVEQFF	TGCGCCAGCAGCTTGAGAGCGGGGGGGTTAGTTGAGCAGTTCTTC
NA	TRBV3-1/TRBV3-2	NA	TRBJ2-3	CASSQEVSSGGTDTQYF	TGTGCCAGCAGCCAAGAAGTTTCGTCGGGGGGCACAGATACGCAGTATTTT
few	TRBV5-6	TRBD1	TRBJ2-4	CASSLQGAKNIQYF	TGTGCCAGCAGCTTACAGGGGGCCAAAAACATTCAGTACTTC
once	TRBV6-6	NA	TRBJ1-6	CASNQRRGGNSPLHF	TGTGCCAGCAACCAAAGGCGCGGGGGGAATTCACCCCTCCACTTT
NA	TRBV6-6	NA	TRBJ2-1	CASNYRVYNEQFF	TGTGCCAGCAACTACAGGGTCTACAATGAGCAGTTCTTC
NA	TRBV10-3	TRBD1	TRBJ2-5	CAISPTGNIETQYF	TGTGCCATCAGTCCGACAGGGAATATAGAGACCCAGTACTTC
NA	TRBV29-1	NA	TRBJ1-2	CSVTGRLDYGYTF	TGCAGCGTGACTGGCCGTCTAGACTATGGCTACACCTTC
NA	TRBV7-2	NA	TRBJ2-3	CASSSTSTDTQYF	TGTGCCAGCAGCTCGACTAGCACAGATACGCAGTATTTT
NA	TRBV5-1	TRBD1	TRBJ2-1	CASSPLTGGGEQFF	TGCGCCAGCAGCCCCTTGACAGGGGGAGGTGAGCAGTTCTTC
NA	TRBV20-1	NA	TRBJ1-1	CSASHLESNTEAFF	TGCAGTGCTAGTCACCTGGAGTCGAACACTGAAGCTTTCTTT
NA	TRBV5-8	NA	TRBJ1-5	CASSSGQHSNQPQHF	TGTGCCAGCAGCTCCGGACAGCATAGCAATCAGCCCCAGCATTTT
NA	TRBV6-5	NA	TRBJ1-6	CASSSDSRSPLHF	TGTGCCAGCAGTTCCGATTCGCGGTCACCCCTCCACTTT
NA	TRBV6-2/TRBV6-3	TRBD1	TRBJ1-3	CASSTRQGSGNTIYF	TGTGCCAGCAGTACCCGACAGGGTTCTGGAAACACCATATATTTT
NA	TRBV19	NA	TRBJ2-2	CASSPDAGVSGELFF	TGTGCCAGTAGTCCCGACGCAGGGGTCTCCGGGGAGCTGTTTTTT
NA	TRBV7-2	TRBD1	TRBJ2-1	CASSLGSDRAVYNEQFF	TGTGCCAGCAGCTTAGGTTCGGACAGGGCGGTTTACAATGAGCAGTTCTTC
NA	TRBV11-2	TRBD1	TRBJ2-1	CASSHRQGFYNEQFF	TGTGCCAGCAGCCACAGACAGGGGTTCTACAATGAGCAGTTCTTC
NA	TRBV12-3/TRBV12-4	NA	TRBJ1-4	CASSRNKEKLFF	TGTGCCAGCAGTCGCAACAAGGAAAAACTGTTTTTT
NA	TRBV6-1	NA	TRBJ1-6	CASSEFQGSPLHF	TGTGCCAGCAGTGAATTTCAGGGTTCACCCCTCCACTTT
many	TRBV11-2	NA	TRBJ2-2	CASSWQGWELFF	TGTGCCAGCAGTTGGCAGGGGTGGGAGCTGTTTTTT
NA	TRBV7-2	NA	TRBJ2-7	CASSPGRSSYEQYF	TGTGCCAGCAGCCCTGGTCGGAGCTCCTACGAGCAGTACTTC
NA	TRBV10-2	NA	TRBJ1-6	CASTRQGGNSPLHF	TGCGCCAGCACCAGGCAGGGCGGTAATTCACCCCTCCACTTT
NA	TRBV19	NA	TRBJ1-1	CASYGEGTNTEAFF	TGTGCCAGTTATGGGGAGGGAACGAACACTGAAGCTTTCTTT
NA	TRBV27	NA	TRBJ1-2	CALPGNYGYTF	TGTGCACTTCCGGGGAACTATGGCTACACCTTC
NA	TRBV5-6	TRBD1	TRBJ2-5	CATRGRQETQYF	TGTGCCACCAGGGGGCGGCAAGAGACCCAGTACTTC
NA	TRBV10-3	TRBD1	TRBJ1-1	CAIRGTGGLGTEAFF	TGTGCCATCAGGGGGACAGGGGGTCTTGGGACTGAAGCTTTCTTT
NA	TRBV10-1	TRBD2	TRBJ2-7	CASGGLAAYEQYF	TGCGCCAGCGGGGGACTAGCGGCCTACGAGCAGTACTTC
NA	TRBV13	NA	TRBJ1-3	CASSSDRRISGNTIYF	TGTGCCAGCAGCTCCGACAGGCGAATCTCTGGAAACACCATATATTTT
NA	TRBV18	NA	TRBJ1-1	CASSPPGGTEAFF	TGTGCCAGCTCACCACCCGGTGGCACTGAAGCTTTCTTT
NA	TRBV12-3/TRBV12-4	NA	TRBJ2-7	CATSRASLYEQYF	TGTGCCACCTCGAGGGCCAGCTTGTACGAGCAGTACTTC
NA	TRBV18	NA	TRBJ2-7	CASSPSSGYEQYF	TGTGCCAGCTCACCATCTTCCGGGTACGAGCAGTACTTC
NA	TRBV6-5	NA	TRBJ1-2	CASSLNQGYGYTF	TGTGCCAGCAGTTTAAATCAGGGCTATGGCTACACCTTC
NA	TRBV19	TRBD1	TRBJ2-7	CASSIGQGAYEQYF	TGTGCCAGTAGTATTGGACAGGGGGCCTACGAGCAGTACTTC
NA	TRBV10-3	TRBD1	TRBJ1-2	CATVGQGDTYGYTF	TGTGCCACAGTGGGACAGGGGGATACCTATGGCTACACCTTC
NA	TRBV6-7	NA	TRBJ2-5	CAIVTGTIQETQYF	TGTGCCATCGTGACAGGAACAATCCAAGAGACCCAGTACTTC
NA	TRBV29-1	NA	TRBJ1-4	CSVPSTGANEKLFF	TGCAGCGTTCCTTCGACAGGAGCTAATGAAAAACTGTTTTTT
NA	TRBV15	TRBD1	TRBJ1-5	CATSRGQEVAGNQPQHF	TGTGCCACCAGCAGGGGACAGGAGGTGGCCGGCAATCAGCCCCAGCATTTT
NA	TRBV27	TRBD2	TRBJ2-5	CASSLRLAGGPGETQYF	TGTGCCAGCAGTTTAAGACTAGCGGGGGGGCCGGGAGAGACCCAGTACTTC
NA	TRBV7-2	NA	TRBJ2-4	CASSPLIAPQNIQYF	TGTGCCAGCAGCCCACTTATTGCCCCGCAAAACATTCAGTACTTC
once	TRBV6-2/TRBV6-3	TRBD2	TRBJ2-3	CASSYSLRSGGAGTDTQYF	TGTGCCAGCAGTTACTCCCTAAGGAGCGGGGGGGCCGGGACAGATACGCAGTATTTT
once	TRBV7-7	TRBD2	TRBJ2-1	CASSSGLADNEQFF	TGTGCCAGCAGTAGTGGGCTAGCGGACAATGAGCAGTTCTTC
NA	TRBV9	TRBD2	TRBJ2-3	CASSVSTSADTQYF	TGTGCCAGCAGCGTATCTACTAGCGCGGATACGCAGTATTTT
NA	TRBV2	TRBD1	TRBJ2-7	CASSEVFRGQGISYEQYF	TGTGCCAGCAGTGAGGTATTTAGGGGACAGGGAATCTCCTACGAGCAGTACTTC
once	TRBV3-1/TRBV3-2	TRBD2	TRBJ2-7	CASSPMGGITYEQYF	TGTGCCAGCAGCCCAATGGGGGGGATTACCTACGAGCAGTACTTC
NA	TRBV11-2	TRBD1	TRBJ1-2	CASSYRGDYGYTF	TGTGCCAGCAGCTACAGGGGTGACTATGGCTACACCTTC
NA	TRBV20-1	NA	TRBJ1-1	CSAPGVTEAFF	TGCAGTGCCCCGGGGGTCACTGAAGCTTTCTTT
NA	TRBV11-2	NA	TRBJ1-2	CASSLASNYGYTF	TGTGCCAGCAGCTTGGCCAGTAACTATGGCTACACCTTC
NA	TRBV6-4	TRBD1	TRBJ2-3	CASSVSGTGTDTQYF	TGTGCCAGCAGTGTCAGTGGGACAGGGACAGATACGCAGTATTTT
NA	TRBV28	NA	TRBJ1-3	CASSDRISGNTIYF	TGTGCCAGCAGCGACAGAATCTCTGGAAACACCATATATTTT
NA	TRBV3-1/TRBV3-2	TRBD1	TRBJ2-7	CASSLGTEKQYF	TGTGCCAGCAGCCTCGGGACAGAGAAGCAGTACTTC
NA	TRBV5-4	NA	TRBJ2-7	CASSEGGGVTNEQYF	TGTGCCAGCAGCGAGGGAGGCGGGGTAACCAACGAGCAGTACTTC
once	TRBV15	TRBD2	TRBJ2-1	CATRTSGGAGNEQFF	TGTGCCACCAGGACTAGCGGGGGGGCAGGCAATGAGCAGTTCTTC
NA	TRBV7-2	NA	TRBJ1-2	CASSLEANPNYGYTF	TGTGCCAGCAGCTTAGAAGCGAACCCTAACTATGGCTACACCTTC
NA	TRBV27	NA	TRBJ2-7	CASSSFYEQYF	TGTGCCAGCAGTTCGTTCTACGAGCAGTACTTC
NA	TRBV5-6	NA	TRBJ1-3	CASSLGRGSGNTIYF	TGTGCCAGCAGCTTGGGCAGGGGCTCTGGAAACACCATATATTTT
NA	TRBV7-3	NA	TRBJ2-5	CASSSIGGYQETQYF	TGTGCCAGCAGCTCTATCGGGGGATACCAAGAGACCCAGTACTTC